The 15 T cell receptor beta chains in this list originate from one sample, sequenced in a study of CD8 T cells in Susac syndrome. With random hexamers, reverse transcription was performed on about 0.5 to 1 ug of RNA. Using its own MiXCR run on the immunoSEQ multiplex PCR reads, TCRdb lists one record per CDR3 protein. The sample comprises tens of thousands of distinct CDR3 sequences, roughly 93% of which are singletons, and 0.4% to 0.55% rests with the top ten. Material: CD8+ T cells from PBMCs. These receptors were taken from a human donor with multiple sclerosis.

The rearrangement joins TRBV14 to TRBJ2-1; D not certain. With 4 bases removed from V and 7 bases from J, the gap between germline ends came to 5 bases. The germline CDR1 and CDR2 sequences are SGHDN and FVKESK. The length of the CDR3 is 11 residues. CDR3 in amino acids: CASSLVNEQFF. CDR3 in DNA: TGTGCCAGCAGCCTGGTGAATGAGCAGTTCTTC.

This chain uses TRBV6-1 with TRBJ1-2, with TRBD1 matching 10 bases. The CDR3 length is 15 residues. The V and J ends lost 0 bases and 4 bases, in that order; junction bases with no gene match: 2. CDR1 and CDR2 (germline): MNHNS, SASEGT. The chain's CDR3 is CASSEAGQGSYGYTF. Written as DNA, the CDR3 is TGTGCCAGCAGTGAAGCGGGACAGGGGAGCTATGGCTACACCTTC.

The chain carries TRBV6-6 and TRBJ2-1; tentative D call: TRBD1 (6 bases). V was clipped by 10 bases and J by 4 bases, with 20 bases between them. The germline V gene encodes CDR1 MNHNY and CDR2 SVGAGI (reference sequence). The CDR3 is 15 residues long. CDR3 amino acids: CATSPIRTVYNEQFF. Written as DNA, the CDR3 is TGTGCCACCTCCCCAATCCGGACAGTATACAATGAGCAGTTCTTC.

This clonotype was counted only a few times. V is TRBV7-3 and J is TRBJ2-7, with D uncertain. The V gene's germline CDR1 is SGHTA and CDR2 FQGTGA. The CDR3 runs 15 residues. The ends were cut back, 7 bases at V and 3 bases at J, with 19 bases in the middle. In DNA form, the CDR3 reads TGTGCCAGCAACCCCAGTGGTGGGCAGAACTACGAGCAGTACTTC. It encodes CASNPSGGQNYEQYF.

The chain links TRBV5-5 to TRBJ2-5, with TRBD1 matching over 8 bases. This CDR3 is 14 amino acids long. V lost 3 bases, J lost 1 base, and 2 bases stayed unmatched. Germline values: CDR1 SGHKS, CDR2 YYEKEE (reference sequence). Written as DNA, the CDR3 is TGTGCCAGCAGCTCGGACAGGGTCCAAGAGACCCAGTACTTC. Translating it yields CASSSDRVQETQYF.

CDR3 coding DNA: TGTGCCAGCAGCTTCGATCCACACTCCTATAATTCACCCCTCCACTTT. Translation: CASSFDPHSYNSPLHF. The chain has TRBV7-6 and TRBJ1-6; no definite D call. Trimming stripped 3 bases from V and 0 bases from J, with 9 bases between. Germline CDR1 and CDR2: SGHVS and FNYEAQ. This CDR3 has 16 amino acids. Complete variable domain (other parts from reference TRBV7-6 and TRBJ1-6): GAGVSQSPRYKVTKRGQDVALRCDPISGHVSLYWYRQALGQGPEFLTYFNYEAQQDKSGLPNDRFSAERPEGSISTLTIQRTEQRDSAMYRCASSFDPHSYNSPLHFGNGTRLTVT.

V gene TRBV5-4 combines with J gene TRBJ2-7; 8 nucleotides align to TRBD2. The CDR3 extends over 13 amino acids. Germline CDR1 SGHNT, CDR2 YYREEE (reference sequence). The CDR3 sequence: CTYRGGPSYEQYF. Written as DNA, the CDR3 is TGTACTTACCGGGGGGGGCCATCCTACGAGCAGTACTTC.

V gene TRBV20-1 combines with J gene TRBJ2-1, with 9 bases matching TRBD2. CDR3 length equals 17 residues. V was pared by 0 bases and J by 4 bases, with 10 bases of the junction left unmatched. Per the germline V gene, CDR1 is DFQATT and CDR2 is SNEGSKA (reference sequence). The CDR3 protein is CSARDWLRGGPYNEQFF. The CDR3 DNA reads TGCAGTGCTAGAGATTGGTTGCGGGGGGGCCCTTACAATGAGCAGTTCTTC.

The V call is TRBV7-6, the J call TRBJ2-3, with 9 bases identical to TRBD2. CDR1 and CDR2 from the germline V gene are SGHVS and FNYEAQ. There are 16 residues in the CDR3. V gave up 1 base and J gave up 1 base; unmatched junction bases: 3. The CDR3 DNA reads TGTGCCAGCAGCTTAGGGGCTAGCGGGGGCACAGATACGCAGTATTTT. It codes for CASSLGASGGTDTQYF.

The rearrangement links TRBV4-1 to TRBJ2-7; possible D gene TRBD1, 5 bases. The V end lost 2 bases, the J end lost 7 bases, and 15 bases lay between the germline ends. The CDR3 is made up of 14 amino acids. Germline loops: CDR1 MGHRA, CDR2 YSYEKL. The CDR3 loop reads CASSQISLRGEQYF. CDR3 nucleotide sequence: TGCGCCAGCAGCCAAATTTCTTTAAGGGGAGAGCAGTACTTC.

V usage is TRBV4-1 and J usage is TRBJ1-1; D gene unclear. V lost 2 bases to trimming and J lost 2 bases, with 6 bases between them. Germline V gives CDR1 MGHRA, CDR2 YSYEKL. The CDR3 length is 13 residues. CDR3 sequence (DNA): TGCGCCAGCAGCCAATCTCCCAACACTGAAGCTTTCTTT. Translating it yields CASSQSPNTEAFF.

The chain employs TRBV28 and TRBJ1-5; D gene uncertain. Germline V gene lookup returns CDR1 MDHEN and CDR2 SYDVKM. The CDR3 extends over 12 amino acids. V lost 6 bases to trimming and J lost 0 bases, with 3 bases between them. The CDR3: CASRYSNQPQHF. DNA of the CDR3: TGTGCCAGCAGGTATAGCAATCAGCCCCAGCATTTT. Using reference TRBV28 and TRBJ1-5 for the parts outside the CDR3, the full variable domain is DVKVTQSSRYLVKRTGEKVFLECVQDMDHENMFWYRQDPGLGLRLIYFSYDVKMKEKGDIPEGYSVSREKKERFSLILESASTNQTSMYLCASRYSNQPQHFGDGTRLSIL.

The chain recombines TRBV20-1 with TRBJ1-1; no clear D. The CDR3 loop spans 12 amino acids. Trimming took 5 bases from V and 1 from J, leaving 8 bases between them. Germline loops: CDR1 DFQATT, CDR2 SNEGSKA (reference sequence). The CDR3 coding sequence is TGCAGTGCTCTCGGTACGAACACTGAAGCTTTCTTT. It encodes CSALGTNTEAFF.

This chain links TRBV9 with TRBJ1-2; perhaps TRBD1 as D (6 bases). The germline V gene has CDR1 SGDLS and CDR2 YYNGEE. The CDR3 loop spans 16 amino acids. The V gene lost 0 bases and the J gene lost 2 bases, with 14 bases spanning the gap. CDR3 region: CASSVEGQSVNYGYTF. Here the CDR3 DNA reads TGTGCCAGCAGCGTAGAAGGACAGTCGGTAAACTATGGCTACACCTTC. The full variable domain, in which reference TRBV9 and TRBJ1-2 provide the parts outside the CDR3, is DSGVTQTPKHLITATGQRVTLRCSPRSGDLSVYWYQQSLDQGLQFLIQYYNGEERAKGNILERFSAQQFPDLHSELNLSSLELGDSALYFCASSVEGQSVNYGYTFGSGTRLTVV.

The CDR3 spells CASSFLDTSYEQYF. CDR3 in DNA: TGTGCCAGCAGCTTCTTGGACACTTCCTACGAGCAGTACTTC. This rearrangement joins TRBV7-9 to TRBJ2-7; maybe TRBD1 (5 bases). Germline V gene data show CDR1 as SEHNR and CDR2 as FQNEAQ (reference sequence). V lost 3 bases and J lost 1, with 10 bases in between. This CDR3 region has 14 residues.